Each of the 18 T cell receptor beta chains below was sequenced from the same sample in a study of blood T cell repertoires in COVID-19. Assay: immunoSEQ multiplex PCR; the TCRdb copy retains only in-frame clones and omits some. Of hundreds of thousands of clones in the sample, about 80% are singletons; the top ten hold under 2%. Sequencing input: peripheral blood. The receptor source for this set is a woman of 80 years or more with acute or convalescent COVID-19.

The V call is TRBV5-8, the J call TRBJ2-1; D possibly corresponds to TRBD1 (5 bases). Germline values: CDR1 SGHTS, CDR2 YDEGEE. The CDR3 has 13 amino acids. Trimming took off 1 base at V and 7 bases at J, with 9 bases between the two ends. In nucleotides, the CDR3 is TGTGCCAGCAGCTTGCCAGGGTCAAATGAGCAGTTCTTC. It yields the protein CASSLPGSNEQFF.

The genes are TRBV19 and TRBJ1-2; 8 bases agree with TRBD1. Trimming removed 6 bases from V and 9 bases from J; junction bases left unmatched: 9. The germline CDR1 and CDR2 sequences are LNHDA and SQIVND (reference sequence). This CDR3 contains 13 residues. DNA for the CDR3: TGTGCCAGTAGAGATTCGACAGGGGCTAGCTACACCTTC. Amino acids: CASRDSTGASYTF.

The rearrangement uses TRBV4-2 and TRBJ1-2; 12 bases align to TRBD1. With V trimmed by 3 bases and J by 0 bases, 5 bases remained unmatched. The length of the CDR3 is 17 residues. The germline CDR1 and CDR2 sequences are LGHNA and YNFKEQ. The DNA of the CDR3 is TGTGCCAGCAGCCAGGGGGACAGGGGGCCCTCTAACTATGGCTACACCTTC. Translated, it gives CASSQGDRGPSNYGYTF.

The chain links TRBV18 to TRBJ2-1; 11 bases fit TRBD2. Unmatched junction bases numbered 2, after V lost 3 bases and J lost 7 bases. The CDR3 totals 14 residues. Germline-derived CDR1 and CDR2 are KGHSH and LQKENI. CDR3: CASSPGLAANEQFF. The CDR3 DNA is TGTGCCAGCTCACCGGGACTAGCGGCTAATGAGCAGTTCTTC.

J is TRBJ1-5 and V is TRBV7-8; D is ambiguous. V lost 2 bases and J 4 bases, leaving 15 bases between the germline ends. The CDR3 has 16 amino acids. The V gene's germline CDR1 is SGHVS and CDR2 FQNEAQ. The CDR3 here is CASSLNGRGGNQPQHF. CDR3 nucleotides: TGTGCCAGCAGCTTAAACGGGCGGGGAGGGAATCAGCCCCAGCATTTT.

This chain connects TRBV9 to TRBJ1-3; TRBD1 matches 9 bases. J was trimmed by 4 bases and V by 3 bases; bases with no gene match: 32. Germline CDR1 is SGDLS and CDR2 is YYNGEE. The CDR3 loop spans 24 amino acids. The CDR3 DNA is TGTGCCAGCAGCGCGACCCTACAGGGCGGTATGGGTCGTGGGGACAGGGCGGTCGGAAACACCATATATTTT. Translation gives CASSATLQGGMGRGDRAVGNTIYF.

The rearrangement uses TRBV6-2 or TRBV6-3 and TRBJ1-1; 9 bases fit TRBD1. V lost 4 bases, J lost 2 bases, and 11 bases stayed unmatched. The germline V gene encodes CDR1 MNHEY and CDR2 SVGEGT. The CDR3 covers 17 residues. The CDR3 bases are TGTGCCAGCAGTTTCGGAGGGACAGGGATATCCAACACTGAAGCTTTCTTT. Amino acid sequence: CASSFGGTGISNTEAFF.

The V gene is TRBV4-1, the J gene TRBJ2-5; D is possibly TRBD2 (6 bases). V was cut by 1 base and J by 0 bases, with 15 bases left in between. Per the germline V gene, CDR1 is MGHRA and CDR2 is YSYEKL. This CDR3 has 17 amino acids. CDR3 loop: CASSQARVGTHQETQYF. The CDR3 DNA is TGCGCCAGCAGCCAAGCGAGGGTAGGGACTCACCAAGAGACCCAGTACTTC.

This chain connects TRBV5-4 to TRBJ1-2, with D maybe TRBD1 (5 bases). The germline V and J ends were trimmed by 4 bases and 5 bases, with 21 bases remaining between them. The CDR3 is 16 amino acids. Germline CDR1 reads SGHNT; CDR2 reads YYREEE (reference sequence). CDR3 nucleotide sequence: TGTGCCAGCAGCAGGGCAGGGATCTCGGAGGGGTATGGCTACACCTTC. This sequence encodes CASSRAGISEGYGYTF.

This clone showed up just once. This chain uses TRBV5-5 with TRBJ1-2, with D possibly TRBD1 on 6 matching bases. Trimming stripped 0 bases from V and 2 bases from J, with 8 bases between. The CDR3 covers 14 residues. Germline V gene data show CDR1 as SGHKS and CDR2 as YYEKEE (reference sequence). CDR3 region: CASSLGQGNYGYTF. The CDR3 DNA follows: TGTGCCAGCAGCTTGGGGCAGGGGAACTATGGCTACACCTTC. Full variable domain (missing parts from reference TRBV5-5 and TRBJ1-2): DAGVTQSPTHLIKTRGQQVTLRCSPISGHKSVSWYQQVLGQGPQFIFQYYEKEERGRGNFPDRFSARQFPNYSSELNVNALLLGDSALYLCASSLGQGNYGYTFGSGTRLTVV.

The CDR3 loop is CASSPALGTGANVLTF. The DNA for the CDR3 is TGCGCCAGCAGCCCCGCGCTCGGTACTGGGGCCAACGTCCTGACTTTC. The V gene is TRBV4-1, the J gene TRBJ2-6, with D unresolved. CDR3 length: 16 residues. Trimming shortened V by 4 bases and J by 2 bases, and 12 bases separated the two germline ends. CDR1 is MGHRA, CDR2 YSYEKL, per germline.

This chain links TRBV2 with TRBJ2-5; 8 bases are a match to TRBD1. The CDR3 runs to 14 residues. V shed 6 bases and J 5 bases; nucleotides not matched to a gene: 8. Germline V lookup: CDR1 SNHLY, CDR2 FYNNEI. This chain's CDR3 is CASSDTDRAETQYF. CDR3 coding DNA: TGTGCCAGCAGCGACACGGACAGGGCGGAGACCCAGTACTTC.

The chain joins TRBV9 to TRBJ2-2, with TRBD1 matching 10 bases. CDR1 and CDR2 (germline): SGDLS, YYNGEE. CDR3 size: 15 residues. V lost 3 bases to trimming and J lost 4 bases; unmatched junction nucleotides: 3. CDR3 DNA: TGTGCCAGCAGCGCACGGACAGGGGGCACCGGGGAGCTGTTTTTT. Protein sequence: CASSARTGGTGELFF.

This clone was seen only once. The genes are TRBV27 and TRBJ2-2, with D maybe TRBD2 (6 bases). Germline CDR1 and CDR2: MNHEY and SMNVEV (reference sequence). With 4 bases removed from V and 4 bases from J, the gap between germline ends came to 13 bases. The CDR3 spans 15 residues. CDR3 amino acids: CASSYRGVLTGELFF. CDR3 nucleotides: TGTGCCAGCAGTTACCGCGGGGTTCTCACCGGGGAGCTGTTTTTT.

This chain links TRBV3-1 (or the pseudogene TRBV3-2) with TRBJ1-1; D may be TRBD1 (6 bases). Trimming cost V 2 bases and J 1 base, with 14 bases left between them. This CDR3 contains 16 residues. CDR1 and CDR2 (germline): LGHDT, YNNKEL (reference sequence). The CDR3 protein is CASSQSPPGANTEAFF. The CDR3 region has the DNA TGTGCCAGCAGCCAAAGCCCCCCAGGGGCGAACACTGAAGCTTTCTTT.

The chain employs TRBV2 and TRBJ1-4, with 8 bases aligning to TRBD1. CDR3 size: 15 residues. Unmatched junction bases numbered 13, after V lost 8 bases and J lost 8 bases. In germline, CDR1 is SNHLY, CDR2 FYNNEI. Here the CDR3 DNA reads TGTGCCAGCCGCGAGACCGGGACAGGACCCGAAAAACTGTTTTTT. Amino acids: CASRETGTGPEKLFF.

The sample holds many counts of this clone. This chain uses TRBV4-2 with TRBJ1-4; 9 bases align to TRBD1. Per germline, CDR1 LGHNA and CDR2 YNFKEQ. With V trimmed by 4 bases and J by 7 bases, 7 bases remained unmatched. The CDR3 contains 15 residues. The CDR3: CASSPPGQGGEKLFF. The CDR3, as DNA: TGTGCCAGCAGCCCACCGGGACAGGGTGGTGAAAAACTGTTTTTT.

The chain combines TRBV3-1 (or the pseudogene TRBV3-2) with TRBJ2-3, with 13 bases fitting TRBD2. The CDR3 length is 20 residues. Germline CDR1 reads LGHDT; CDR2 reads YNNKEL (reference sequence). After removal of 2 bases from V and 0 bases from J, the junction contained 11 bases not matched to a gene. The CDR3 sequence: CASSQSLGGLAGSSTDTQYF. CDR3 sequence (DNA): TGTGCCAGCAGCCAATCCCTGGGGGGACTAGCGGGATCTAGCACAGATACGCAGTATTTT.